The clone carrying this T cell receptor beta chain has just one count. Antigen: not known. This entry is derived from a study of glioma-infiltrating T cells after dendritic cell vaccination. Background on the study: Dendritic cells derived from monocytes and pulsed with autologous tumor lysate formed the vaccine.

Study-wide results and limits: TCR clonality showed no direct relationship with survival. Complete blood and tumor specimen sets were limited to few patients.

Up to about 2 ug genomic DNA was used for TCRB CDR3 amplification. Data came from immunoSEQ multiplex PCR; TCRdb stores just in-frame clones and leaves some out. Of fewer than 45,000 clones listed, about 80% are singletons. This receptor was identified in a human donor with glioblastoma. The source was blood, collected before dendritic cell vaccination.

The CDR3 loop is CSVELSGGAKDTQYF. The CDR3 bases are TGCAGCGTTGAGCTTAGCGGGGGGGCCAAGGATACGCAGTATTTT. V usage is TRBV29-1 and J usage is TRBJ2-3, with TRBD2 matching over 11 bases. This CDR3 spans 15 amino acids. Germline values: CDR1 SQVTM, CDR2 ANQGSEA. J was trimmed by 6 bases and V by 3 bases; bases with no gene match: 8.